The rows below give T cell receptor beta chains drawn from one sample of a study of blood T cell repertoires in COVID-19. Repertoires were generated with immunoSEQ multiplex PCR, while TCRdb's copy carries only in-frame clones and drops some. The sample has over 200,000 clones, 70% to 90% seen once; the top ten hold around 1.8%. Sequenced material: PBMCs or T cells enriched from blood (not recorded which). These receptors were collected from a woman aged 50 to 65 who had recovered from COVID-19. The CDR3 runs from the conserved cysteine through the conserved F or W. Fields, in order: CDR3 DNA, CDR3 protein, J gene, D gene, V gene, clone size. D genes are given only for firm matches. Not every row has a clone size; where given, it reads once, few, many or a size class.

DNA: TGTGCCAGCAGCGCGGACCGGGACAGCCTTAGGGACTTT; CDR3: CASSADRDSLRDF; J: TRBJ1-6; D: TRBD1; V: TRBV11-2; size: -
DNA: TGTGCCAGCAGCGCGGGGGGCTCGGAGACCCAGTACTTC; CDR3: CASSAGGSETQYF; J: TRBJ2-5; D: -; V: TRBV9; size: once
DNA: TGTGCCAGCAGTCTAGCGGGGGGCACGGAGACCCAGTACTTC; CDR3: CASSLAGGTETQYF; J: TRBJ2-5; D: TRBD2; V: TRBV28; size: -
DNA: TGTGCCAGCTCACTGTTGGGGGCGACCCAAGAGACCCAGTACTTC; CDR3: CASSLLGATQETQYF; J: TRBJ2-5; D: -; V: TRBV18; size: -
DNA: TGTGCCAGCAGCTCCCAGGGGGCAGCAGATACGCAGTATTTT; CDR3: CASSSQGAADTQYF; J: TRBJ2-3; D: TRBD1; V: TRBV7-3; size: few
DNA: TGTGCCAGCTCAACGACTAGCGGGAGAACCTACAATGAGCAGTTCTTC; CDR3: CASSTTSGRTYNEQFF; J: TRBJ2-1; D: TRBD2; V: TRBV18; size: -
DNA: TGTGCCAGTAGTATAGATCTTTCGGATGAGCAGTTCTTC; CDR3: CASSIDLSDEQFF; J: TRBJ2-1; D: -; V: TRBV19; size: -
DNA: TGTGCCAGCAGTCTAGCCGGAACAGGGAGATATTCACCCCTCCACTTT; CDR3: CASSLAGTGRYSPLHF; J: TRBJ1-6; D: -; V: TRBV28; size: -
DNA: TGTGCCAGCAGTCGACAGGGGGCGAGGGCAAACACTGAAGCTTTCTTT; CDR3: CASSRQGARANTEAFF; J: TRBJ1-1; D: TRBD1; V: TRBV28; size: -
DNA: TGCGCCAGCCTCAGGAATACAGGGGGCCTGGCCACTGAAGCTTTCTTT; CDR3: CASLRNTGGLATEAFF; J: TRBJ1-1; D: TRBD1; V: TRBV5-1; size: -
DNA: TGTGCCAGTAGCGCGCTCGAGGGACTTTCCTACGAGCAGTACTTC; CDR3: CASSALEGLSYEQYF; J: TRBJ2-7; D: -; V: TRBV19; size: -
DNA: TGTGCCAGCAGACAGGGAAGCTCCTATAATTCACCCCTCCACTTT; CDR3: CASRQGSSYNSPLHF; J: TRBJ1-6; D: -; V: TRBV27; size: -
DNA: TGCGCCAGCAGCCAACAGGTCTCTGGAAACACCATATATTTT; CDR3: CASSQQVSGNTIYF; J: TRBJ1-3; D: -; V: TRBV4-1; size: -
DNA: TGTGCCAGCAGATTACAGGGTCCCAGTAATTCACCCCTCCACTTT; CDR3: CASRLQGPSNSPLHF; J: TRBJ1-6; D: -; V: TRBV28; size: -
DNA: TGTGCCAGTATTTCTTCGGAGGCAACTAATGAAAAACTGTTTTTT; CDR3: CASISSEATNEKLFF; J: TRBJ1-4; D: -; V: TRBV28; size: -
DNA: TGCGCCAGCAGCCAAGATCCCCCAGATACATACCCCTACGAGCAGTACTTC; CDR3: CASSQDPPDTYPYEQYF; J: TRBJ2-7; D: -; V: TRBV4-1; size: -
DNA: TGTGCCAGCAGCTTAGCCAGGGTAAGGGCCAACGTCCTGACTTTC; CDR3: CASSLARVRANVLTF; J: TRBJ2-6; D: -; V: TRBV11-2; size: -